These 3 T cell receptor beta chains were sequenced from one sample in a study of blood T cells in healthy people across ages. Primers used in a second PCR of about 6 to 11 cycles were a sample-barcoded 5' primer and a J-beta primer mix. MiXCR was run by TCRdb on the 5' RACE reads, yielding one entry per CDR3 protein. The sample carries 1,800,000 or so distinct CDR3 sequences, about two fifths recorded once. The sequenced sample consisted of blood. The source is a human donor in good health.

In its sample, this clonotype was seen a few times. V usage is TRBV12-3 or TRBV12-4 and J usage is TRBJ2-3; D gene ambiguous. The CDR3 sequence is 14 residues long. V gave up 6 bases and J gave up 1 base, with 11 bases separating them. The CDR3 nucleotides read TGTGCCAGCAGCAGTCTTCTCGGCACAGATACGCAGTATTTT. Amino acids: CASSSLLGTDTQYF.

The sample holds many counts of this clonotype. The V and J genes are TRBV20-1 and TRBJ1-2; TRBD1 might be the D (5 bases). Trimming removed 6 bases from V and 7 bases from J, with 18 bases in between. Germline V gene lookup returns CDR1 DFQATT and CDR2 SNEGSKA (reference sequence). The CDR3 is 13 amino acids. CDR3 loop: CSALRDADPGYTF. In DNA, the CDR3 is TGCAGTGCCCTCCGGGACGCAGATCCTGGCTACACCTTC.

J is TRBJ1-1 and V is TRBV4-2, with D hard to call. CDR3 length equals 16 residues. Germline CDR1 and CDR2: LGHNA and YNFKEQ. V lost 1 base, J lost 1 base, and 13 bases lay in between. The CDR3 here is CASSQGVRTENTEAFF. In DNA, the CDR3 is TGTGCCAGCAGCCAAGGGGTACGGACGGAGAACACTGAAGCTTTCTTT.